This T cell receptor beta chain was captured by sequencing in a study of T cell changes during pregnancy in multiple sclerosis (dated by TCRdb to between 2018 and 2021). About the investigation overall: The study looked at changes in the T cell repertoire across pregnancy in women with multiple sclerosis.

Library preparation was by the immunoSEQ multiplex PCR assay. This immuneACCESS table, as held by TCRdb, lists in-frame sequences with V and J called but not all clones. Of the missing ones, under half trace to an unresolved V gene in checked studies; the others have no known cause. This sample holds roughly 40,000 clones; 90% were observed only once. The ten largest make up 0.47% of the sample. The germline ends are 17 bases apart after V is trimmed by 3 bases and J by 2 bases. The germline V gene yields SNHLY for CDR1 and FYNNEI for CDR2. From cysteine to phenylalanine, the CDR3 is 16 amino acids long. Of all the DNA, just the CDR3 is kept, 48 bases in frame from base 1. Regarding this clone: It lacks a known antigen. The record has no base qualities; no much larger clone is one base away.

The receptor was isolated from a female donor in good health, enrolled as a control in a pregnancy study. The sequence links TRBV2 to TRBJ2-7; no D gene call is confident. This material consisted of CD4+ T cells from peripheral blood mononuclear cells, taken in the first trimester of pregnancy. The CDR3 region: CASSESRGPPPYEQYF. The sequence in DNA is TGTGCCAGCAGTGAGTCTAGAGGCCCGCCTCCCTACGAGCAGTACTTC.